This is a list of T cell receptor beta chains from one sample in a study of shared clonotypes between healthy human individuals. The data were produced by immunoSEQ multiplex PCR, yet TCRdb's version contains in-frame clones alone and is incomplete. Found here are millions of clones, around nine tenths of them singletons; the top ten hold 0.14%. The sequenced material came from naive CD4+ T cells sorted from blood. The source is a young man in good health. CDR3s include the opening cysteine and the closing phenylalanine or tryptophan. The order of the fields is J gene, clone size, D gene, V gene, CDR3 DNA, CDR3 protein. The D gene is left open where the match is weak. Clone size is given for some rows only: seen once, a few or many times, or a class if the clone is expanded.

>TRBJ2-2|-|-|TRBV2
TGTGCCGGGGAAGAGGGGAGGAACACCGGGGAGCTGTTTTTT
CAGEEGRNTGELFF
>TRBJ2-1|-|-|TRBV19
TGTGCCAGTAGTATAGACCAGGTCAGGGAGCAGTTCTTC
CASSIDQVREQFF
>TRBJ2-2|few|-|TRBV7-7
TGTGCTAGCAGCTTAGGTGACCTAGGGGCCGGGGAGCTGTTTTTT
CASSLGDLGAGELFF
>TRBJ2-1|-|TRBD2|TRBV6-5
TGTGCCAGCTTCAGCGGGGGGGCCGGCTACAATGAGCAGTTCTTC
CASFSGGAGYNEQFF
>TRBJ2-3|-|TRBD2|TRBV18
TGTGCCAGCTCACCGGGACTAGCGGGAGTGGATACGCAGTATTTT
CASSPGLAGVDTQYF
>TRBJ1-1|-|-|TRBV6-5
TGTGCCAGCAGCCTCGTCCGGACAACCGAAGCTTTCTTT
CASSLVRTTEAFF
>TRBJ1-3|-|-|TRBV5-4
TGTGCCAGCAGCTTGGGACAGGAGGCCTCTGGAAACACCATATATTTT
CASSLGQEASGNTIYF
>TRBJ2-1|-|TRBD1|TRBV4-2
TGTGCCAGCAGCCAAGTGAGGGGGCCGGGCAATGAGCAGTTCTTC
CASSQVRGPGNEQFF
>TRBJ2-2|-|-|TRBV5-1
TGCGCCAGCAGCTCTCTCACGACCGGGGAGCTGTTTTTT
CASSSLTTGELFF
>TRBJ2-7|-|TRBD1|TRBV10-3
TGTGCCATCAGGAGGGACAGGGCCTACGAGCAGTACTTC
CAIRRDRAYEQYF
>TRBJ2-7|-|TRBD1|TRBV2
TGTGCCAGCAGCGGTGGGACAGGGAAACTCTCCTACGAGCAGTACTTC
CASSGGTGKLSYEQYF
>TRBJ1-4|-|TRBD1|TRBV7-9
TGTGCCAGCAGCCTGACAGGGGGCGCGGATGAAAAACTGTTTTTT
CASSLTGGADEKLFF
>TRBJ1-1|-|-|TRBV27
TGTGCCAGCAGCCAATACCCGACAGGACTGGGAGCTTTCTTT
CASSQYPTGLGAFF
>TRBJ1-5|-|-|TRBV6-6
TGTGCCAGCAGAAAAAATAGCAATCAGCCCCAGCATTTT
CASRKNSNQPQHF
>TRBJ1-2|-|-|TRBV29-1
TGCAGCGTTGAAGACGGTTCCCAGAGAGGCTACACCTTC
CSVEDGSQRGYTF
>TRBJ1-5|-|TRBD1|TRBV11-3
TGTGCCAGCAGCCCGACAGGGGGAAGCAATCAGCCCCAGCATTTT
CASSPTGGSNQPQHF
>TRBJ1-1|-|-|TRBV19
TGTGCCAGTAGTCGGTCAACAGGGTGGGCTTTCTTT
CASSRSTGWAFF
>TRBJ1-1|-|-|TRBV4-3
TGCGCCAGCAGCCCCTCTAGGGCCACTGAAGCTTTCTTT
CASSPSRATEAFF
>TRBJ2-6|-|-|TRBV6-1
TGTGCCAGCAGACCAGAGTTCTCTGGGGCCAACGTCCTGACTTTC
CASRPEFSGANVLTF
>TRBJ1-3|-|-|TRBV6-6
TGTGCCAGCAGTTACGTGGGGAACACCATATATTTT
CASSYVGNTIYF
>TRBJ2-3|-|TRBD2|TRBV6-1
TGTGCCAGCAGTGCGCTTACTAGCGGGGTCAGCACAGATACGCAGTATTTT
CASSALTSGVSTDTQYF
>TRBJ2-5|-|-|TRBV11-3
TGTGCCAGCAGCTTAGATGGGGGGACCAAATCCCAAGAGACCCAGTACTTC
CASSLDGGTKSQETQYF
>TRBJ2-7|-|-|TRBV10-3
TGTGCCATCAGTGCCCACTACGAGCAGTACTTC
CAISAHYEQYF
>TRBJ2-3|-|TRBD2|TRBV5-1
TGCGCCAGCAGCCGAGTCGCTAGCGGGGGGGCTAGCACAGATACGCAGTATTTT
CASSRVASGGASTDTQYF
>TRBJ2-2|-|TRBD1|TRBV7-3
TGTGCCAGCAGCCTCGCTAAGGGGGCGGAGGAGCTGTTTTTT
CASSLAKGAEELFF
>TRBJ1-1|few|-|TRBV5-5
TGTGCCAGCAGCCCATGGACTAACACTGAAGCTTTCTTT
CASSPWTNTEAFF
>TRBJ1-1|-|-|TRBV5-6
TGTGCCAGCAGCTTGTGGGAGGGGTCGGCTGAAGCTTTCTTT
CASSLWEGSAEAFF
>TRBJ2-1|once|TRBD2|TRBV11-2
TGTGCCAGCACGGCTCGTGGGACTAGCGGGGTTGAGCAGTTCTTC
CASTARGTSGVEQFF
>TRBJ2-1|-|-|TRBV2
TGTGCCAGCAGTGAATATGTTCCCGGACCGAGCTCCTACAATGAGCAGTTCTTC
CASSEYVPGPSSYNEQFF
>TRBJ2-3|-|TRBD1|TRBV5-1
TGCGCCAGCAGCTTACAGGGGCAGTCAGATACGCAGTATTTT
CASSLQGQSDTQYF
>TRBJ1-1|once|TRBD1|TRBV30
TGTGCCTGGAATGGCGGGGTGGCAGGGGGCCGAGCTTTCTTT
CAWNGGVAGGRAFF
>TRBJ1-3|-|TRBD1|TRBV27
TGTGCCAGCGGGAGACAGGGGGCAAACACCATATATTTT
CASGRQGANTIYF
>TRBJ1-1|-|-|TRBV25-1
TGTGCCAGCAGTGCCGCATTCGGCACTGAAGCTTTCTTT
CASSAAFGTEAFF
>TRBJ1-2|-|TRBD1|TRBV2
TGTGCCAGCAGCGACAGGGTCGGCTATGGCTACACCTTC
CASSDRVGYGYTF
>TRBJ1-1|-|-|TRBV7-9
TGTGCCAGCAGCTTAGATGGGGCTTGGGGCACTGAAGCTTTCTTT
CASSLDGAWGTEAFF
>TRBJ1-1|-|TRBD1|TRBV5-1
TGCGCCAGCAGCTGGGACAGGATGAACACTGAAGCTTTCTTT
CASSWDRMNTEAFF
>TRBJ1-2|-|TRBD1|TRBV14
TGTGCCAGCAGCCAGAGAGGACAGGGGATAATTGCGGACTATGGCTACACCTTC
CASSQRGQGIIADYGYTF
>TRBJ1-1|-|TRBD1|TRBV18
TGTGCCAGCTCAGAGCGGGACAGGATGAACACTGAAGCTTTCTTT
CASSERDRMNTEAFF
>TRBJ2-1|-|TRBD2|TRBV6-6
TGTGCCAGCAGTCCCCAGGGATTGGGGGGGGAGCAGTTCTTC
CASSPQGLGGEQFF
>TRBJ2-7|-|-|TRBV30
TGTGGACTCAGCGGACCGTACGAGCAGTACTTC
CGLSGPYEQYF
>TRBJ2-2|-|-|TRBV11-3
TGTGCCAGCAGCTTCGAAGGGTGGGAGACCGGCACCGGGGAGCTGTTTTTT
CASSFEGWETGTGELFF
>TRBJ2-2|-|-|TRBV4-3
TGCGCCAGCAGCCATGTAGGGACCGGAAACACCGGGGAGCTGTTTTTT
CASSHVGTGNTGELFF
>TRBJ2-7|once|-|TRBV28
TGTGCCAGCAGCGGGGTACCCTCCTACGAGCAGTACTTC
CASSGVPSYEQYF
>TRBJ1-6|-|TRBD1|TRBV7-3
TGTGCCAGCAGCCCACGAGCAGGGGGTGATTCACCCCTCCACTTT
CASSPRAGGDSPLHF
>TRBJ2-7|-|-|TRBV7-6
TGTGCCAGCAGCGCAGGACAGTACTACGAGCAGTACTTC
CASSAGQYYEQYF
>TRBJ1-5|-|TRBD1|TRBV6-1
TGTGCCAGCAGGGACAGGGGGCGGGATGGTGGCCAGCATTTT
CASRDRGRDGGQHF